This is a list of T cell receptor beta chains from one sample in a study of blood T cell repertoires in COVID-19. Produced via immunoSEQ multiplex PCR; TCRdb's table is partial and in-frame only. The sample contains about 400,000 clones, 88% of which appear only once. The specimen was PBMCs or T cells enriched from blood (not recorded which). These receptors were collected from a woman in her thirties with acute COVID-19. The CDR3 runs from the conserved cysteine through the conserved F or W. A D gene is named only where the DNA matches it firmly. Clone size is given for some rows only: seen once, a few or many times, or a class if the clone is expanded.

DNA | CDR3 | J | D | V | size
TGTGCCAGTAGTATAAAAGTAGGAATAGCGGGGGTTAATGAGCAGTTCTTC | CASSIKVGIAGVNEQFF | TRBJ2-1 | TRBD2 | TRBV19 | NA
TGTGCCAGCAGCCCGACAGGGGGCGGTAGCTATGGCTACACCTTC | CASSPTGGGSYGYTF | TRBJ1-2 | TRBD1 | TRBV3-1/TRBV3-2 | NA
TGCGCCAGCAGCCTTGCCTCGGGTCAGCCCCAGCATTTT | CASSLASGQPQHF | TRBJ1-5 | NA | TRBV5-1 | NA
TGCGCCAGCAGTTTCGCGGGGGGTCCGTCCGGCTACACCTTC | CASSFAGGPSGYTF | TRBJ1-2 | NA | TRBV10-2 | NA
TGTGCCACCAGTCCCGGGGGGGGACAGGGGGCCAGACTCCACTTT | CATSPGGGQGARLHF | TRBJ1-6 | TRBD1 | TRBV15 | NA
TGCGCCAGCAGCCAAGAATCCGGTCCGGGGGGCGAGCAGTACTTC | CASSQESGPGGEQYF | TRBJ2-7 | TRBD2 | TRBV4-1 | NA
TGTGCCAGCAGTTACTCGAGGCCTAGCGGGGGGTTTAATGAGCAGTTCTTC | CASSYSRPSGGFNEQFF | TRBJ2-1 | TRBD2 | TRBV6-2/TRBV6-3 | few
TGTGCCAGCAGCCAAGAACTAGCGGGGGAGACCGGGGAGCTGTTTTTT | CASSQELAGETGELFF | TRBJ2-2 | TRBD2 | TRBV4-2 | NA
TGTGCCAGCAGCCCCATTGGTAGCGGGGGGGCAACTGAGCAGTTCTTC | CASSPIGSGGATEQFF | TRBJ2-1 | TRBD2 | TRBV9 | few
TGTGCCAGCAGTTTGGGACAGGGGACTAACTATGGCTACACCTTC | CASSLGQGTNYGYTF | TRBJ1-2 | TRBD1 | TRBV6-2/TRBV6-3 | NA
TGTGCCTGGGGGGACAGGGTGGGGTCTTATAGCAATCAGCCCCAGCATTTT | CAWGDRVGSYSNQPQHF | TRBJ1-5 | TRBD1 | TRBV30 | NA
TGTGCCAGCAGCCCTAAGTTCTCCGAGCAGTACTTC | CASSPKFSEQYF | TRBJ2-7 | NA | TRBV12-3/TRBV12-4 | NA
TGTGCCAGCAGTGATCGGCTTAGGGGTCAGCCCCAGCATTTT | CASSDRLRGQPQHF | TRBJ1-5 | NA | TRBV6-1 | NA
TGTGCCAGCAGCCCCCGACAGGGGCTGATCTTT | CASSPRQGLIF | TRBJ1-1 | TRBD1 | TRBV7-9 | once
TGTGCCAGCTCACCACTCCAGGGGGCGGGAGATACGCAGTATTTT | CASSPLQGAGDTQYF | TRBJ2-3 | TRBD1 | TRBV18 | NA
TGCGCCAGCAGCCAAGCGGGGGGGCCTCGCAATGAGCAGTTCTTC | CASSQAGGPRNEQFF | TRBJ2-1 | TRBD2 | TRBV4-1 | NA
TGTGCCAGCTCCCCCGGGGGAACCTATAATTCACCCCTCCACTTT | CASSPGGTYNSPLHF | TRBJ1-6 | NA | TRBV18 | NA
TGTGCCAGCAGTTTTGTACTAGCCCTTTCCTACGAGCAGTACTTC | CASSFVLALSYEQYF | TRBJ2-7 | NA | TRBV6-5 | NA
TGTGCCACCAGTGACTCCAGTCGACAGGGACGCAATGGCTACACCTTC | CATSDSSRQGRNGYTF | TRBJ1-2 | TRBD1 | TRBV24-1 | NA
TGTGCCAGCAGCCAAGATAGGGGGACTAGCGGCTACGAGCAGTACTTC | CASSQDRGTSGYEQYF | TRBJ2-7 | TRBD2 | TRBV14 | NA
TGTGCCAGCAGCCCGACGACTAGCGGAGAATCGCAGTATTTT | CASSPTTSGESQYF | TRBJ2-3 | TRBD2 | TRBV11-2 | NA
TGTGCCAGCCGGCAGGGCAACACTGAAGCTTTCTTT | CASRQGNTEAFF | TRBJ1-1 | NA | TRBV6-5 | NA
TGTGCCAGCAGCTTGGACCTAGCGGGGGCCCCCTACAATGAGCAGTTCTTC | CASSLDLAGAPYNEQFF | TRBJ2-1 | TRBD2 | TRBV5-4 | NA
TGTGCCAGCAGCTTGAAGGCGGTGAACACCGGGGAGCTGTTTTTT | CASSLKAVNTGELFF | TRBJ2-2 | NA | TRBV11-2 | once
TGTGCCAGCAGCATCCTAAGAGCTGGGGCCAACGTCCTGACTTTC | CASSILRAGANVLTF | TRBJ2-6 | NA | TRBV9 | NA
TGCGCCAGCAGCTTGTTCACAGAGAATAATTCACCCCTCCACTTT | CASSLFTENNSPLHF | TRBJ1-6 | NA | TRBV5-1 | NA
TGTGCCAGCTCACCAAGGGGAGCGACAGGGATCTCGAACACTGAAGCTTTCTTT | CASSPRGATGISNTEAFF | TRBJ1-1 | TRBD1 | TRBV18 | NA
TGTGCCAGTAGTACTGAGACAGATACGCAGTATTTT | CASSTETDTQYF | TRBJ2-3 | NA | TRBV19 | NA
TGTGCCAGCCCATTAACCGGGACAAACCTGGGAGAAGCTTTCTTT | CASPLTGTNLGEAFF | TRBJ1-1 | NA | TRBV7-2 | NA
TGTGCCAGCAGCTCCAGGGGAGGGGACCGATCCTACGAGCAGTACTTC | CASSSRGGDRSYEQYF | TRBJ2-7 | NA | TRBV5-4 | NA
TGTGCCAGCAGCCTACGGGGGATGAATGAGCAGTTCTTC | CASSLRGMNEQFF | TRBJ2-1 | NA | TRBV7-2 | NA
TGTGCCACCAGTGACAACAGGGGGAGCTCCTACAATGAGCAGTTCTTC | CATSDNRGSSYNEQFF | TRBJ2-1 | TRBD1 | TRBV24-1 | NA
TGTGCCAGCAGCTTAGAGTCCGGGACAGGGAGAGAAAAACTGTTTTTT | CASSLESGTGREKLFF | TRBJ1-4 | TRBD1 | TRBV7-9 | NA
TGCAGTGCTAGTGCGCCGGGGAGCCCACGCAGGGGCTACACCTTC | CSASAPGSPRRGYTF | TRBJ1-2 | NA | TRBV20-1 | NA
TGTGCCAGCAGCTTTGGGGGACAAGCGAACACCGGGGAGCTGTTTTTT | CASSFGGQANTGELFF | TRBJ2-2 | NA | TRBV7-6 | NA
TGTGCCAGCAGCTTGGTTTTCGGGGGGCGCAGAGAGTATACGCAGTATTTT | CASSLVFGGRREYTQYF | TRBJ2-3 | NA | TRBV5-6 | few
TGCGCCAGCAGTGCGGGGGGCTTGTACAATGAGCAGTTCTTC | CASSAGGLYNEQFF | TRBJ2-1 | NA | TRBV10-1 | NA
TGTGCCAGCAGCGGCACAGGGGATTACAATCAGCCCCAGCATTTT | CASSGTGDYNQPQHF | TRBJ1-5 | TRBD1 | TRBV2 | NA
TGTGCCAGCAGCTTATCGAGCCCGGGAGATACGCAGTATTTT | CASSLSSPGDTQYF | TRBJ2-3 | NA | TRBV7-9 | NA
TGTGCCAGCAGTCAGGGGGATTACAATGAGCAGTTCTTC | CASSQGDYNEQFF | TRBJ2-1 | TRBD1 | TRBV6-5 | NA
TGTGCCAGCAGTTACACTCCAGGGGACCCTGAAGCTTTCTTT | CASSYTPGDPEAFF | TRBJ1-1 | NA | TRBV6-5 | NA
TGTGCCAGCAGCCCAGGGACAGGGAGGCGAGAGACCCAGTACTTC | CASSPGTGRRETQYF | TRBJ2-5 | TRBD1 | TRBV3-1/TRBV3-2 | NA
TGCGCCAGCAGTTTTGGTGACAGGGGCTCCTACGAGCAGTACTTC | CASSFGDRGSYEQYF | TRBJ2-7 | TRBD1 | TRBV5-1 | NA
TGTGCCAGCAGCGGGGTAGCGGGGGGAACCTACAATGAGCAGTTCTTC | CASSGVAGGTYNEQFF | TRBJ2-1 | TRBD2 | TRBV7-3 | NA
TGTGCCAGCAGGACCTGGGGGACTTCCCCTGAAGCTTTCTTT | CASRTWGTSPEAFF | TRBJ1-1 | NA | TRBV6-5 | NA